One sample yielded the 2 T cell receptor beta chains listed below, sequenced in a study of blood T cell repertoires in COVID-19. The table came from immunoSEQ multiplex PCR; TCRdb's copy has only in-frame clones and leaves some out. The sample has some 150,000 clones, around 82% seen once. Sequenced: peripheral blood. These receptors came from a man in his 60s with active or convalescent COVID-19.

The genes are TRBV27 and TRBJ2-7, with 9 bases aligning to TRBD2. Unmatched junction bases numbered 12, after V lost 5 bases and J lost 4 bases. The CDR3 spans 16 residues. The germline gives CDR1 MNHEY, CDR2 SMNVEV (reference sequence). The CDR3 coding sequence is TGTGCCAGCAGTCCACTAGCAGGCGGGAGGGCTTACGAGCAGTACTTC. It encodes CASSPLAGGRAYEQYF.

The chain recombines TRBV30 with TRBJ2-4; 15 nucleotides match TRBD2. Looked up from germline, CDR1 is GTSNPN and CDR2 is SVGIG (reference sequence). V shed 7 bases, J shed 6 bases, and the junction held 10 bases outside the gene matches. The CDR3 has 16 residues. CDR3 in DNA: TGTGCCTCGACACCGGGACTAGCGGGGGGCGGAAACATTCAGTACTTC. Its translation: CASTPGLAGGGNIQYF.